This T cell receptor (beta chain) was captured by sequencing in a study of cytomegalovirus exposure and HLA in healthy donors. General study points: Fewer N-insertions than the approximately 610-donor mean were reportedly shown by an Asian-associated ancestry cluster in a later analysis. Certain indistinguishable V segments, among them TRBV6-2 and TRBV6-3, were excluded. Later analysis showed TCR association rates varying by HLA locus, highest for DRB1 and lowest for HLA-C.

CDR3 length: 13 residues. V lost 5 bases, J lost 9 bases, and 14 bases lay in between. Germline-derived CDR1 and CDR2 are MNHEY and SMNVEV (reference sequence). As concerns this clone: Its target is unknown.

The PCR was carried out with 60 Vbeta primers and 13 Jbeta primers. Clones were sequenced by immunoSEQ multiplex PCR, and TCRdb holds only the in-frame ones, with some missing. The sample records about 150,000 clones, more than 60% being singletons. The rearrangement uses TRBV27 and TRBJ2-1; perhaps TRBD2 as D (6 bases). What was sequenced was PBMCs. This TCR derives from a man aged 35 to 55 in good health and CMV-seropositive. The CDR3 coding sequence is TGTGCCAGCAGTCCTACTAGCAAAGGTGAGCAGTTCTTC. Its protein product is CASSPTSKGEQFF.